The next 32 T cell receptor beta chains were all read from a single sample in a study of T cells in localized non-small cell lung cancer. Here immunoSEQ multiplex PCR was the method, and the copy in TCRdb shows in-frame clones only, minus some. The sample includes some 50,000 clones, around 81% of them seen just once. The source material was peripheral blood mononuclear cells, sampled before any cancer treatment. These receptor sequences come from a man between 40 and 69 years old with stage III lung adenocarcinoma.

This clone has a handful of counts. This chain links TRBV9 with TRBJ1-3; 7 nucleotides match TRBD1. Germline V lookup: CDR1 SGDLS, CDR2 YYNGEE. The CDR3 loop spans 15 amino acids. V lost 0 bases, J lost 0 bases, and 0 bases stayed unmatched. CDR3 DNA sequence: TGTGCCAGCAGCGTAGGGACAGGCTCTGGAAACACCATATATTTT. It specifies CASSVGTGSGNTIYF.

This chain connects TRBV6-6 to TRBJ2-2; D not resolved. There are 15 residues in the CDR3. The V end was cut by 0 bases, the J end by 2 bases, with 7 bases between. CDR1 MNHNY and CDR2 SVGAGI come from the germline V gene (reference sequence). The CDR3 bases are TGTGCCAGCAGTTACTCGGATCCAAACACCGGGGAGCTGTTTTTT. Encoded protein: CASSYSDPNTGELFF.

This rearrangement joins TRBV15 to TRBJ2-2; D remains ambiguous. V was cut by 0 bases and J by 9 bases, with 17 bases left in between. The CDR3 extends over 16 amino acids. Looked up from germline, CDR1 is LNHNV and CDR2 is YYDKDF (reference sequence). This chain's CDR3 is CATSREVARVTRELFF. DNA for the CDR3: TGTGCCACCAGCAGAGAGGTAGCTAGGGTGACCAGGGAGCTGTTTTTT.

The genes are TRBV6-4 and TRBJ2-1; 14 bases line up with TRBD2. CDR3 length: 15 residues. Germline-derived CDR1 and CDR2 are MRHNA and SNTAGT. Trimming took 5 bases from V and 9 from J; bases not matched to a gene: 6. The CDR3 DNA reads as TGTGCCAGCAGTATGACTAGCGGGGGGGCCATTGAGCAGTTCTTC. Amino acid sequence: CASSMTSGGAIEQFF.

V usage is TRBV25-1 and J usage is TRBJ1-4; a weak D match, TRBD1 (6 bases). The length of the CDR3 is 15 residues. Germline CDR1 is MGHDK and CDR2 is SYGVNS. V was clipped by 5 bases and J by 6 bases, with 16 bases between them. The CDR3 loop reads CASSPPRTEHEKLFF. CDR3 DNA sequence: TGTGCCAGCAGTCCCCCCAGGACAGAACATGAAAAACTGTTTTTT. Based on the CDR3 plus reference TRBV25-1 and TRBJ1-4, the full variable domain is EADIYQTPRYLVIGTGKKITLECSQTMGHDKMYWYQQDPGMELHLIHYSYGVNSTEKGDLSSESTVSRIRTEHFPLTLESARPSHTSQYLCASSPPRTEHEKLFFGSGTQLSVL.

This clone was seen a single time. This rearrangement joins TRBV9 to TRBJ1-4; D remains ambiguous. Germline-derived CDR1 and CDR2 are SGDLS and YYNGEE. The CDR3 has 15 residues. V lost 1 base, J lost 8 bases, and 15 bases lay in between. The CDR3 region has the DNA TGTGCCAGCAGCGTATCGGCGACCTTGAGCGAAAAACTGTTTTTT. This codes for CASSVSATLSEKLFF.

This clone was found a few times. V and J are TRBV4-1 and TRBJ2-2; no clear D gene. The CDR3 has 16 amino acids. Germline loops: CDR1 MGHRA, CDR2 YSYEKL. V gave up 4 bases and J gave up 4 bases, with 16 bases separating them. The CDR3 loop reads CASSPGVTAATGELFF. For the CDR3, the DNA is TGCGCCAGCAGCCCGGGCGTTACGGCCGCCACCGGGGAGCTGTTTTTT.

The chain combines TRBV12-5 with TRBJ2-3; 10 bases fit TRBD1. With V trimmed by 1 base and J by 11 bases, 15 bases remained unmatched. Germline CDR1 reads LGHNT; CDR2 reads FRNRAP. This CDR3 comprises 17 residues. The CDR3 coding sequence is TGTGCTAGTGGTTTGGCCCGAGGGACAGGGGAAGCGGGGAAGCAGTATTTT. It encodes CASGLARGTGEAGKQYF. Filled out from reference TRBV12-5 and TRBJ2-3, the complete variable domain reads DARVTQTPRHKVTEMGQEVTMRCQPILGHNTVFWYRQTMMQGLELLAYFRNRAPLDDSGMPKDRFSAEMPDATLATLKIQPSEPRDSAVYFCASGLARGTGEAGKQYFGPGTRLTVL.

V gene TRBV27 combines with J gene TRBJ2-1, with unresolved D. The germline CDR1 and CDR2 sequences are MNHEY and SMNVEV (reference sequence). The CDR3 is 15 amino acids. V lost 5 bases and J lost 6, with 17 bases in between. CDR3: CASSPPNRLGNEQFF. For the CDR3, the DNA is TGTGCCAGCAGTCCGCCTAATAGGTTGGGCAATGAGCAGTTCTTC.

The chain recombines TRBV14 with TRBJ2-3; the D call may be TRBD1 or TRBD2 (6 bases each). Germline CDR1 is SGHDN and CDR2 is FVKESK. The CDR3 is 15 amino acids. V lost 2 bases, J lost 3 bases, and 12 bases lay in between. CDR3 nucleotide sequence: TGTGCCAGCAGCCAACCGGGGGCCCTTACAGATACGCAGTATTTT. As protein: CASSQPGALTDTQYF.

The V and J genes are TRBV5-1 and TRBJ2-2; 10 bases match TRBD2. In germline, CDR1 is SGHRS, CDR2 YFSETQ. J gave up 7 bases and V 4 bases, and 10 bases lay outside the gene matches. This CDR3 is 16 amino acids long. The CDR3 coding sequence is TGCGCCAGCAGCCTCCTAGCGGGGGAGCTCGGCGGGGAGCTGTTTTTT. Residues: CASSLLAGELGGELFF.

This sequence joins TRBV5-6 and TRBJ2-7; the match to TRBD2 covers 10 bases. The V segment lost 7 bases and the J segment 2 bases; nucleotides outside the gene matches: 6. The CDR3 has 14 residues. Germline V CDR1 and CDR2: SGHDT, YYEEEE. CDR3 sequence: CASRNSGGTYEQYF. The CDR3 DNA is TGTGCCAGCCGGAATAGCGGGGGGACCTACGAGCAGTACTTC.

The chain employs TRBV25-1 and TRBJ2-2; TRBD1 matches at 7 bases. The V segment lost 8 bases and the J segment 7 bases; nucleotides outside the gene matches: 10. The CDR3 contains 14 residues. CDR1 is MGHDK, CDR2 SYGVNS, per germline. The CDR3 DNA is TGTGCCAGCGGGACAGTAGGTGGAATCGGGGAGCTGTTTTTT. It codes for CASGTVGGIGELFF.

This sequence joins TRBV5-8 and TRBJ2-7; TRBD1 matches at 9 bases. The junction had 9 bases not matched to a gene; V was cut back by 0 bases and J by 2 bases. This CDR3 has 17 amino acids. Looked up from germline, CDR1 is SGHTS and CDR2 is YDEGEE. CDR3 residues: CASSLGTDRGSAYEQYF. The CDR3 nucleotides are TGTGCCAGCAGCTTGGGAACTGACAGGGGGTCCGCCTACGAGCAGTACTTC.

This chain connects TRBV6-6 to TRBJ2-7; D not resolved. CDR1 MNHNY and CDR2 SVGAGI come from the germline V gene (reference sequence). V lost 0 bases, J lost 5 bases, and 14 bases lay in between. This CDR3 comprises 15 residues. The CDR3 DNA follows: TGTGCCAGCAGTTACTCCACTGGCGTGGGTAACGAGCAGTACTTC. It is translated as CASSYSTGVGNEQYF.

The genes are TRBV7-8 and TRBJ2-5, with D perhaps TRBD1 or TRBD2 (5 bases each). The germline CDR1 and CDR2 sequences are SGHVS and FQNEAQ. Trimming pared 5 bases from V and 7 bases from J, leaving 20 bases between. The CDR3 spans 15 residues. The CDR3 protein is CASSLPGTGTGTQYF. The CDR3 nucleotides are TGTGCCAGCAGCCTACCAGGGACGGGGACGGGGACCCAGTACTTC.

The chain links TRBV27 to TRBJ2-7; D possibly corresponds to TRBD1 (5 bases). The CDR3 loop spans 15 amino acids. The ends were cut back, 4 bases at V and 2 bases at J, with 15 bases in the middle. The V gene's germline CDR1 is MNHEY and CDR2 SMNVEV (reference sequence). The CDR3 nucleotides are TGTGCCAGCAGTTCAAATATGGGGCGCCCCTACGAGCAGTACTTC. It codes for CASSSNMGRPYEQYF.

The chain uses TRBV5-6 and TRBJ2-3; a possible D gene is TRBD1 (6 bases). V lost 0 bases to trimming and J lost 1 base, with 9 bases between them. In germline, CDR1 is SGHDT, CDR2 YYEEEE. CDR3 length: 15 amino acids. CDR3 region: CASSLVGAGTDTQYF. The CDR3 nucleotides are TGTGCCAGCAGCTTGGTGGGGGCTGGCACAGATACGCAGTATTTT.

The genes are TRBV27 and TRBJ2-1; 8 bases fit TRBD2. The CDR3 covers 14 residues. Germline lookup yields CDR1 MNHEY and CDR2 SMNVEV (reference sequence). V trimming: 3 bases; J trimming: 6 bases; junction bases outside the gene matches: 4. The CDR3 DNA sequence: TGTGCCAGCAGTTTCAGCGGGGGTCGCAATGAGCAGTTCTTC. Encoded protein: CASSFSGGRNEQFF.

This rearrangement joins TRBV4-1 to TRBJ2-2, with D possibly TRBD1 on 6 matching bases. Germline V lookup: CDR1 MGHRA, CDR2 YSYEKL. Trimming stripped 1 base from V and 6 bases from J, with 15 bases between. The CDR3 spans 16 residues. CDR3 protein: CASSQVGGSRAGELFF. In nucleotides, the CDR3 is TGCGCCAGCAGCCAAGTAGGGGGATCGCGCGCCGGGGAGCTGTTTTTT.

This chain links TRBV19 with TRBJ2-5; 9 nucleotides match TRBD1. The CDR3 consists of 14 residues. The trim removed 4 bases at V and 5 bases at J, leaving 5 bases unmatched. Germline V gene data show CDR1 as LNHDA and CDR2 as SQIVND (reference sequence). CDR3 nucleotides: TGTGCCAGTAGTACGGGACAGGGAGTTGAGACCCAGTACTTC. Translating gives CASSTGQGVETQYF.

CDR3 residues: CASTTGAVNTGELFF. DNA for the CDR3: TGTGCCAGCACGACAGGGGCAGTGAACACCGGGGAGCTGTTTTTT. This rearrangement joins TRBV27 to TRBJ2-2; 8 nucleotides align to TRBD1. V lost 7 bases, J lost 1 base, and 5 bases stayed unmatched. This CDR3 is built from 15 residues. CDR1 MNHEY and CDR2 SMNVEV come from the germline V gene (reference sequence).

The J gene is TRBJ1-2, the V gene TRBV6-6; possibly TRBD1 for D (5 bases). The V end lost 2 bases, the J end lost 6 bases, and 13 bases lay between the germline ends. Germline V gene sequence: CDR1 MNHNY, CDR2 SVGAGI (reference sequence). The CDR3 length is 14 residues. The CDR3: CASSYMQGGNGYTF. CDR3 sequence (DNA): TGTGCCAGCAGTTACATGCAGGGAGGAAATGGCTACACCTTC.

The CDR3 DNA sequence: TGTGCCAGCAGCTTAGGTCCGGGGGTGGATACGCAGTATTTT. Protein sequence: CASSLGPGVDTQYF. The chain is built from TRBV7-7 and TRBJ2-3; tentatively, D is TRBD2 (6 bases). Looked up from germline, CDR1 is SSHAT and CDR2 is FNYEAQ (reference sequence). The CDR3 has 14 residues. Trimming removed 1 base at V and 6 bases at J, with 11 bases between.

In this sample, this clone turned up many times. This chain uses TRBV6-1 with TRBJ2-7; D gene ambiguous. V shed 3 bases and J shed 3 bases, with 15 bases lying between them. The V gene's germline CDR1 is MNHNS and CDR2 SASEGT. The CDR3 has 15 residues. This CDR3 is CASSDWAVDHYEQYF. CDR3 nucleotide sequence: TGTGCCAGCAGTGACTGGGCAGTGGATCACTACGAGCAGTACTTC.

The rearrangement joins TRBV5-6 to TRBJ2-1; TRBD2 agrees at 8 bases. Germline V CDR1 and CDR2: SGHDT, YYEEEE. The CDR3 runs 14 residues. Unmatched junction bases numbered 1, after V lost 2 bases and J lost 3 bases. The CDR3 DNA is TGTGCCAGCAGCTTAGCGGGGGTCTACAATGAGCAGTTCTTC. It translates to CASSLAGVYNEQFF.

CDR3 coding DNA: TGTGCCAGCAGCAAACGACAGGGGGCGGAGCAGTACTTC. This sequence encodes CASSKRQGAEQYF. The V and J genes are TRBV21-1 and TRBJ2-7; the listed D gene, TRBD1, was not tested against the DNA. TRBV21-1 is a pseudogene segment. The CDR3 has 13 amino acids.

Details on this clone: Distinct nucleotide sequences in the sample also encode this CDR3. This sequence joins TRBV4-1 and TRBJ2-7; D might be TRBD2 (5 bases). This CDR3 is built from 15 residues. Germline V gives CDR1 MGHRA, CDR2 YSYEKL. Trimming cost V 0 bases and J 3 bases, with 12 bases left between them. CDR3 sequence reads: CASSQDIGRGYEQYF. CDR3 nucleotides: TGCGCCAGCAGCCAAGATATAGGACGGGGCTACGAGCAGTACTTC.

The chain employs TRBV6-1 and TRBJ1-5; D ambiguous. Germline values: CDR1 MNHNS, CDR2 SASEGT. CDR3 length equals 13 residues. V dropped 7 bases and J dropped 7 bases, with 14 bases sitting between them. CDR3 loop: CASNGQVNQPQHF. For the CDR3, the DNA is TGTGCCAGCAACGGGCAGGTCAACCAGCCCCAGCATTTT.

The rearrangement joins TRBV4-2 to TRBJ2-2, with 10 bases fitting TRBD2. The J segment lost 7 bases and the V segment lost 4 bases, leaving 9 bases of the junction unmatched. This CDR3 is built from 16 residues. Germline CDR1 and CDR2: LGHNA and YNFKEQ. DNA for the CDR3: TGTGCCAGCAGCCGGGTAGCGGGGGGTGCCCACGGGGAGCTGTTTTTT. Amino acid sequence: CASSRVAGGAHGELFF.

The V call is TRBV10-3, the J call TRBJ2-1; 7 nucleotides line up with TRBD1. Germline V CDR1 and CDR2: ENHRY, SYGVKD. Trimming took 8 bases from V and 7 from J; bases not matched to a gene: 14. This CDR3 is built from 15 residues. The CDR3 reads CAIQGPGTELNEQFF. The DNA of the CDR3 is TGTGCCATCCAGGGCCCCGGGACAGAGCTTAATGAGCAGTTCTTC.

The chain joins TRBV2 to TRBJ2-5; D is unresolved. Germline V lookup: CDR1 SNHLY, CDR2 FYNNEI. Trimming took off 4 bases at V and 4 bases at J, with 10 bases between the two ends. The CDR3 consists of 13 residues. For the CDR3, the DNA is TGTGCCAGCAGTGTGGGGTACCGAGAGACCCAGTACTTC. Its protein is CASSVGYRETQYF. Filled out from reference TRBV2 and TRBJ2-5, the complete variable domain reads EPEVTQTPSHQVTQMGQEVILRCVPISNHLYFYWYRQILGQKVEFLVSFYNNEISEKSEIFDDQFSVERPDGSNFTLKIRSTKLEDSAMYFCASSVGYRETQYFGPGTRLLVL.